This TCR beta chain was recovered during a study of beta chain features in type 1 diabetes. Whole-study results and caveats: Moderately but significantly shorter TCRB CDR3s were found in Type 1 diabetes patients in all four CD4+ subsets. A possible short-template PCR bias applies equally to patients and controls.

This clone was found a few times. Antigen specificity is unknown. With 7 bases clipped from V and 2 bases from J, the junction kept 10 bases outside the gene matches. In germline, CDR1 is SQVTM, CDR2 ANQGSEA. There are 15 residues in the CDR3. Expressed TCRB transcripts were sequenced after all isolated RNA was converted to cDNA. TCRdb's table, derived via immunoSEQ multiplex PCR, lists solely in-frame clones and lacks some. Of over 650,000 clones in the sample, over 13% were seen once. On average, the one heparinised blood draw given by each donor was approximately 120 mL. The source is a young man with type 1 diabetes. The chain links TRBV29-1 to TRBJ2-1, with 8 bases lining up with TRBD2. Material for sequencing was naive CD4+ T cells from blood. The CDR3 sequence: CSGPAGRGAYNEQFF. CDR3 nucleotide sequence: TGCAGCGGCCCCGCCGGGAGGGGGGCCTACAATGAGCAGTTCTTC.